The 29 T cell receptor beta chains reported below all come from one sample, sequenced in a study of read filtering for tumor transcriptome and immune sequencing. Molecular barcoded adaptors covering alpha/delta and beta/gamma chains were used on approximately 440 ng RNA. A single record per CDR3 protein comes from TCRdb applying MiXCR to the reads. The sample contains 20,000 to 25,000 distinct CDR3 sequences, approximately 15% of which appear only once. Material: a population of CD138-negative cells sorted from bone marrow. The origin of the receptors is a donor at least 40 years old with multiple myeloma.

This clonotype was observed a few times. CDR3 residues: CASSDREKPYEQYF. The DNA for the CDR3 is TGTGCCAGCAGTGACAGGGAAAAGCCCTACGAGCAGTACTTC. The V and J genes are TRBV27 and TRBJ2-7; 7 nucleotides line up with TRBD1. CDR3 length equals 14 residues. In germline, CDR1 is MNHEY, CDR2 SMNVEV (reference sequence). Trimming took 5 bases from V and 2 from J; bases not matched to a gene: 6.

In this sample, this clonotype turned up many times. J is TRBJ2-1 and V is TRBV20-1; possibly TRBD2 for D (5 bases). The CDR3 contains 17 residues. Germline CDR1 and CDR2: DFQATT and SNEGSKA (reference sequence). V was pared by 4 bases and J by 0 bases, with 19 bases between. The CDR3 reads CSATPQASGSSYNEQFF. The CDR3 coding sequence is TGCAGTGCTACCCCCCAAGCAAGCGGCAGCTCCTACAATGAGCAGTTCTTC.

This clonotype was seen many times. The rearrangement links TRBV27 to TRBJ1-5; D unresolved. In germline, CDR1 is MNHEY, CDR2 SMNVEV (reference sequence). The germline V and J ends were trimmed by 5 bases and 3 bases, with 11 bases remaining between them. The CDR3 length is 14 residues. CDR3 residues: CASSPLDTNQPQHF. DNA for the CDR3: TGTGCCAGCAGTCCCTTAGACACCAATCAGCCCCAGCATTTT.

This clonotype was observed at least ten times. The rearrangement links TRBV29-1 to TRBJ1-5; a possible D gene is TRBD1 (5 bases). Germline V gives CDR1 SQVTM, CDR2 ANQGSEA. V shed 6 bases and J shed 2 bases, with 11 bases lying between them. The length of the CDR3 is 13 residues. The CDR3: CSVLVGGNQPQHF. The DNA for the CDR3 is TGCAGCGTCCTGGTGGGGGGCAATCAGCCCCAGCATTTT. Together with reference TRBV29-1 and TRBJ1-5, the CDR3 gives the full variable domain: SAVISQKPSRDICQRGTSLTIQCQVDSQVTMMFWYRQQPGQSLTLIATANQGSEATYESGFVIDKFPISRPNLTFSTLTVSNMSPEDSSIYLCSVLVGGNQPQHFGDGTRLSIL.

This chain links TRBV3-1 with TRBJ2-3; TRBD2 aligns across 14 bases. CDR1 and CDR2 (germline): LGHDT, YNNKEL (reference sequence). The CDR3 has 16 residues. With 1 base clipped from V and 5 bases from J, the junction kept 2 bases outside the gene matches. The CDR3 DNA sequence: TGTGCCAGCAGCCAAGGACTAGCGGGAGGGCAAGATACGCAGTATTTT. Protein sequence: CASSQGLAGGQDTQYF.

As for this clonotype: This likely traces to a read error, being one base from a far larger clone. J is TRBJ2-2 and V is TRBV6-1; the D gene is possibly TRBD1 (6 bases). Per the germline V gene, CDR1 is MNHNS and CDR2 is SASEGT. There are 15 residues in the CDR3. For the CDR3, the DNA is TGTGCCAGCAGTTATGGGGGCCGGAGAACCGGGGAGCTGGTTTTT. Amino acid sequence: CASSYGGRRTGELVF.

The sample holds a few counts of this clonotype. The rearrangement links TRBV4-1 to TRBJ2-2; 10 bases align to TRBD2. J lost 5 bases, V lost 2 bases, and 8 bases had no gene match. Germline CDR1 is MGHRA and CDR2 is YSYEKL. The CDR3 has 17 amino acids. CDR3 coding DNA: TGCGCCAGCAGCCAAACCCCTAGCGGGGGTGGTACCGGGGAGCTGTTTTTT. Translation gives CASSQTPSGGGTGELFF.

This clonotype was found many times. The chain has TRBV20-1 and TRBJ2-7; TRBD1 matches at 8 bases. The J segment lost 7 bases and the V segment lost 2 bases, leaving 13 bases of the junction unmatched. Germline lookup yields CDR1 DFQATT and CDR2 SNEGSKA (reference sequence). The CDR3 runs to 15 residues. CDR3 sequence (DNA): TGCAGTGCTAGATTTCCAACAGGGGGGTCACGGGAGCAGTACTTC. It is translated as CSARFPTGGSREQYF.

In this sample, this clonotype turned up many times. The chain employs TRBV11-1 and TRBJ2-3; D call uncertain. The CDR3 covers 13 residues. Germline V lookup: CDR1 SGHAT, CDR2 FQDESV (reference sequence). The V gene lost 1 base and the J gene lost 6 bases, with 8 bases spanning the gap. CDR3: CASSLEAEDTQYF. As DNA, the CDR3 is TGTGCCAGCAGCTTAGAGGCGGAGGATACGCAGTATTTT.

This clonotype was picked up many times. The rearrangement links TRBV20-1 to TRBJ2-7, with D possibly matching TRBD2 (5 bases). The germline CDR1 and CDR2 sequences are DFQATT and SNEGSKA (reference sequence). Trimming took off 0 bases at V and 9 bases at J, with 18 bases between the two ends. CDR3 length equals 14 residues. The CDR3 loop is CSARDRWEARVQYF. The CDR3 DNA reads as TGCAGTGCTAGAGATAGGTGGGAAGCGCGGGTGCAGTACTTC.

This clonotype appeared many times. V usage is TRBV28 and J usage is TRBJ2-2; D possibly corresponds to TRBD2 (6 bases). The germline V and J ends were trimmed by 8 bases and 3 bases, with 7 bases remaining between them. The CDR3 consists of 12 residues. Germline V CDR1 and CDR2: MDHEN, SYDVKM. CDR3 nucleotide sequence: TGTGCCAGCTGCGGGGACACCGGGGAGCTGTTTTTT. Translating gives CASCGDTGELFF.

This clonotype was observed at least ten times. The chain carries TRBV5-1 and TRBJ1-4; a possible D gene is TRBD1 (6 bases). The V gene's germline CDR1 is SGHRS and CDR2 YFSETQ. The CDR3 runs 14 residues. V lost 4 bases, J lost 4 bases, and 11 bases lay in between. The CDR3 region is CASSEGVGNEKLFF. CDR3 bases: TGCGCCAGCAGCGAGGGGGTGGGTAATGAAAAACTGTTTTTT. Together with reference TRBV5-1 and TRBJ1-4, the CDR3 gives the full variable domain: KAGVTQTPRYLIKTRGQQVTLSCSPISGHRSVSWYQQTPGQGLQFLFEYFSETQRNKGNFPGRFSGRQFSNSRSEMNVSTLELGDSALYLCASSEGVGNEKLFFGSGTQLSVL.

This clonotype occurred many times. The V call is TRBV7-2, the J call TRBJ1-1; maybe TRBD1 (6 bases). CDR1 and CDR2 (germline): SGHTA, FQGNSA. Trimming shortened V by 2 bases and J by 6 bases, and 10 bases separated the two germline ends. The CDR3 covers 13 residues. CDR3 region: CASSLHGGPEAFF. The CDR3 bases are TGTGCCAGCAGCTTACACGGGGGGCCTGAAGCTTTCTTT. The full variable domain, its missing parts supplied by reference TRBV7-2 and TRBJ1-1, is GAGVSQSPSNKVTEKGKDVELRCDPISGHTALYWYRQSLGQGLEFLIYFQGNSAPDKSGLPSDRFSAERTGGSVSTLTIQRTQQEDSAVYLCASSLHGGPEAFFGQGTRLTVV.

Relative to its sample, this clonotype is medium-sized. This CDR3 is CASSFDGTEAFF. CDR3 bases: TGTGCCAGCAGTTTCGACGGGACTGAAGCTTTCTTT. The V gene is TRBV28, the J gene TRBJ1-1, with D unclear. Germline V gene data show CDR1 as MDHEN and CDR2 as SYDVKM. The CDR3 extends over 12 amino acids. V lost 3 bases, J lost 5 bases, and 7 bases lay in between. Based on the CDR3 plus reference TRBV28 and TRBJ1-1, the full variable domain is DVKVTQSSRYLVKRTGEKVFLECVQDMDHENMFWYRQDPGLGLRLIYFSYDVKMKEKGDIPEGYSVSREKKERFSLILESASTNQTSMYLCASSFDGTEAFFGQGTRLTVV.

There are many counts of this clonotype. The CDR3 spells CASSYSMIAGGKDEQYF. CDR3 coding DNA: TGTGCCAGCAGTTACTCGATGATAGCGGGAGGGAAAGACGAGCAGTACTTC. The gene calls are TRBV6-5 and TRBJ2-7; 11 bases agree with TRBD2. The germline V gene encodes CDR1 MNHEY and CDR2 SVGAGI. V shed 0 bases and J 5 bases; nucleotides not matched to a gene: 9. There are 17 residues in the CDR3.

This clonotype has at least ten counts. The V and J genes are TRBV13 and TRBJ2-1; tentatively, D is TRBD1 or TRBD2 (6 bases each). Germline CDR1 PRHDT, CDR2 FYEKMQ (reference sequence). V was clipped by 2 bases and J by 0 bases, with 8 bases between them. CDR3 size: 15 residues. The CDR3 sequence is CASSLRGASYNEQFF. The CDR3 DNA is TGTGCCAGCAGCTTAAGGGGGGCCTCCTACAATGAGCAGTTCTTC.

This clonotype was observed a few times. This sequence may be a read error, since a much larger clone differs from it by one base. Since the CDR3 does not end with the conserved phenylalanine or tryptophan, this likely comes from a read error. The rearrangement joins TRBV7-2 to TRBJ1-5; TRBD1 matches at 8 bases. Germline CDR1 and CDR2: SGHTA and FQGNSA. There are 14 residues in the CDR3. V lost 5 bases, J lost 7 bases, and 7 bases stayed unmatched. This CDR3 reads CASSNRQGHQPQHL. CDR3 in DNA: TGTGCCAGCAGCAACCGACAGGGGCACCAGCCCCAGCATCTT.

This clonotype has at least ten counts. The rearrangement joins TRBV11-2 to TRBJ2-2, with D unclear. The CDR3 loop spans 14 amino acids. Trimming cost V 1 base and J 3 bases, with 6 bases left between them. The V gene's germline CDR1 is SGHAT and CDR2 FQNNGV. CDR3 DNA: TGTGCCAGCAGCTTAGCCGGAGACACCGGGGAGCTGTTTTTT. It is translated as CASSLAGDTGELFF.

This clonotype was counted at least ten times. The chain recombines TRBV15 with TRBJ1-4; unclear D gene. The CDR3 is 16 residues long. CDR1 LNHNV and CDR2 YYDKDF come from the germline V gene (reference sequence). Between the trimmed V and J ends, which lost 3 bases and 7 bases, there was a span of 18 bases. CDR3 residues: CATSSATPPTGEKLFF. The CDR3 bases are TGTGCCACCAGCAGTGCGACCCCACCAACCGGTGAAAAACTGTTTTTT.

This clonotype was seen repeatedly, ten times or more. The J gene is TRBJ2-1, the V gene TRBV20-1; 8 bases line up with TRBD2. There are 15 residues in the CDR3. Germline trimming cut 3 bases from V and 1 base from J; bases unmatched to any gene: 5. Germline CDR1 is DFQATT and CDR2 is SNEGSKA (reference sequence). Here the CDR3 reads CSARPERESYNEQFF. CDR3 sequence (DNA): TGCAGTGCTAGGCCCGAGCGGGAGTCCTACAATGAGCAGTTCTTC.

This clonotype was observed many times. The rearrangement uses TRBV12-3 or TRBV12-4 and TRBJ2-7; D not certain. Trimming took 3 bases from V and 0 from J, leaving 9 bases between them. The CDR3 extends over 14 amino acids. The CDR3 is CASSFWGNSYEQYF. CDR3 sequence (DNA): TGTGCCAGCAGTTTCTGGGGAAACTCCTACGAGCAGTACTTC.

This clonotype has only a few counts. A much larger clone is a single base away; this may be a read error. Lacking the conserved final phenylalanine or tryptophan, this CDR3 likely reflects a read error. CDR3 loop: CASSRGYTETQYL. The CDR3 region has the DNA TGTGCCAGTAGTAGAGGGTACACTGAGACCCAGTACCTC. The J gene is TRBJ2-5, the V gene TRBV19; D possibly corresponds to TRBD2 (5 bases). Per germline, CDR1 LNHDA and CDR2 SQIVND (reference sequence). The CDR3 length is 13 residues. V was trimmed by 4 bases and J by 5 bases, leaving 11 bases between them.

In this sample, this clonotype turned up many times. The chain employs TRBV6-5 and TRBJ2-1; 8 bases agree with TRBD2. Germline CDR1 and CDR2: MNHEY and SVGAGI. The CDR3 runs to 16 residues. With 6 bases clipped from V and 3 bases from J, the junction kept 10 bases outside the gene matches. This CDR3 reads CASRSLGSGSYNEQFF. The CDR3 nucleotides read TGTGCCAGCAGATCATTGGGGAGCGGGAGCTACAATGAGCAGTTCTTC.

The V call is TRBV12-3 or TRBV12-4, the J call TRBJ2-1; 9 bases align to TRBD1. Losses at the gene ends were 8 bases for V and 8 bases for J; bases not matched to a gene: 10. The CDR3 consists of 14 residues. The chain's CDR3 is CASEWDRVTDEQFF. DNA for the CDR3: TGTGCCAGCGAATGGGACAGGGTTACGGATGAGCAGTTCTTC.

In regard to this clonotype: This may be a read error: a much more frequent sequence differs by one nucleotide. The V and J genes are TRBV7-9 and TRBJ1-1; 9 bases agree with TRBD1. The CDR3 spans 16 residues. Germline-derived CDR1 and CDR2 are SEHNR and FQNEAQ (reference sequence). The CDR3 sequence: CASSSHRGRGNTEDFF. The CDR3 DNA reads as TGTGCCAGCAGCTCCCACAGGGGGCGCGGGAACACTGAAGATTTCTTT.

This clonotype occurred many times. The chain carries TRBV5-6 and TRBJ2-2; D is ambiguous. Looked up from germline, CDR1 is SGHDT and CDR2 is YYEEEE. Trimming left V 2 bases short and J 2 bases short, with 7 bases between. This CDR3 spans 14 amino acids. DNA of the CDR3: TGTGCCAGCAGCTTTGACCTAAACACCGGGGAGCTGTTTTTT. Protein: CASSFDLNTGELFF.

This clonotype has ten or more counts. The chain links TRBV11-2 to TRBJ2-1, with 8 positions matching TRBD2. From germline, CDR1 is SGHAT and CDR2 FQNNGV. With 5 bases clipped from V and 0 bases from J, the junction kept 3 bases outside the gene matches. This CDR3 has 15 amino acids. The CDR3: CASSDTSGSYNEQFF. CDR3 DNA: TGTGCCAGCAGCGACACTAGCGGCTCCTACAATGAGCAGTTCTTC.

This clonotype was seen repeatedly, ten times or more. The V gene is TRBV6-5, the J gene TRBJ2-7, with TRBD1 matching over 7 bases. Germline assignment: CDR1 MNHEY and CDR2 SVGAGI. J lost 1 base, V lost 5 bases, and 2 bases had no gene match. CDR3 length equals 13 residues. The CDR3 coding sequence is TGTGCCAGCAGTGGGGGACAGTCCTACGAGCAGTACTTC. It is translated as CASSGGQSYEQYF.

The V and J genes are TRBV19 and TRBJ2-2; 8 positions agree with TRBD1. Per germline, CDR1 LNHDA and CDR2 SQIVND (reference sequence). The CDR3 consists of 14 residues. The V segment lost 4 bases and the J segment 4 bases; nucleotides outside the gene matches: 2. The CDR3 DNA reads TGTGCCAGTAGTAGGGACAGGAGCACCGGGGAGCTGTTTTTT. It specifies CASSRDRSTGELFF.